This is a list of T cell receptor beta chains from one sample in a study of T cells in pancreatic ductal adenocarcinoma. Sequencing used immunoSEQ multiplex PCR; TCRdb keeps in-frame clones, though not all of them. The profile covers 15,000 to 20,000 clones, with roughly 86% appearing a single time and 0.75% to 0.95% taken by the ten largest. The sequenced sample consisted of PBMCs. The receptors originated from a human donor with pancreatic ductal adenocarcinoma. The CDR3 runs from the conserved cysteine through the conserved F or W. Each record gives: CDR3 protein, CDR3 DNA, D gene, J gene, V gene, clone size. The D gene is left open where the match is weak. Expanded clones are given a class, and other clones once, few, many or no size at all.

CDR3 protein: CASSSGTVYNEQFF
CDR3 DNA: TGTGCCAGCAGCTCCGGGACAGTCTACAATGAGCAGTTCTTC
D gene: TRBD1
J gene: TRBJ2-1
V gene: TRBV6-6
clone size: .

CDR3 protein: CASSVVSNTEAFF
CDR3 DNA: TGTGCCAGCAGCGTAGTATCGAACACTGAAGCTTTCTTT
D gene: .
J gene: TRBJ1-1
V gene: TRBV9
clone size: .

CDR3 protein: CASSSSRPGGGFDFGYTF
CDR3 DNA: TGTGCCAGCAGTTCTTCAAGACCAGGGGGCGGGTTTGATTTCGGCTACACCTTC
D gene: TRBD1
J gene: TRBJ1-2
V gene: TRBV27
clone size: .

CDR3 protein: CASSEGTVGSDEQYF
CDR3 DNA: TGTGCCAGCAGCGAGGGGACAGTCGGTTCCGACGAGCAGTACTTC
D gene: TRBD1
J gene: TRBJ2-7
V gene: TRBV9
clone size: once

CDR3 protein: CASSDRDTTYNEQFF
CDR3 DNA: TGTGCCAGCAGTGACCGGGACACAACCTACAATGAGCAGTTCTTC
D gene: .
J gene: TRBJ2-1
V gene: TRBV6-6
clone size: .

CDR3 protein: CAWTVGNTEAFF
CDR3 DNA: TGTGCCTGGACCGTCGGGAACACTGAAGCTTTCTTT
D gene: .
J gene: TRBJ1-1
V gene: TRBV30
clone size: .

CDR3 protein: CASSDVAALDTQYF
CDR3 DNA: TGTGCCAGCAGTGATGTGGCCGCATTAGATACGCAGTATTTT
D gene: .
J gene: TRBJ2-3
V gene: TRBV2
clone size: .

CDR3 protein: CAWLAGSSYNEQFF
CDR3 DNA: TGTGCCTGGCTGGCGGGGAGCTCCTACAATGAGCAGTTCTTC
D gene: .
J gene: TRBJ2-1
V gene: TRBV30
clone size: .

CDR3 protein: CASSQRTGRDIQYF
CDR3 DNA: TGTGCCAGCAGCCAAAGGACAGGGAGGGACATTCAGTACTTC
D gene: .
J gene: TRBJ2-4
V gene: TRBV4-2
clone size: .

CDR3 protein: CASSAQGNLNTEAFF
CDR3 DNA: TGTGCCAGCAGCGCGCAGGGAAACCTGAACACTGAAGCTTTCTTT
D gene: .
J gene: TRBJ1-1
V gene: TRBV7-9
clone size: .

CDR3 protein: CASSLVGARNTGELFF
CDR3 DNA: TGCGCCAGCAGCTTGGTGGGGGCGCGGAACACCGGGGAGCTGTTTTTT
D gene: .
J gene: TRBJ2-2
V gene: TRBV5-1
clone size: .